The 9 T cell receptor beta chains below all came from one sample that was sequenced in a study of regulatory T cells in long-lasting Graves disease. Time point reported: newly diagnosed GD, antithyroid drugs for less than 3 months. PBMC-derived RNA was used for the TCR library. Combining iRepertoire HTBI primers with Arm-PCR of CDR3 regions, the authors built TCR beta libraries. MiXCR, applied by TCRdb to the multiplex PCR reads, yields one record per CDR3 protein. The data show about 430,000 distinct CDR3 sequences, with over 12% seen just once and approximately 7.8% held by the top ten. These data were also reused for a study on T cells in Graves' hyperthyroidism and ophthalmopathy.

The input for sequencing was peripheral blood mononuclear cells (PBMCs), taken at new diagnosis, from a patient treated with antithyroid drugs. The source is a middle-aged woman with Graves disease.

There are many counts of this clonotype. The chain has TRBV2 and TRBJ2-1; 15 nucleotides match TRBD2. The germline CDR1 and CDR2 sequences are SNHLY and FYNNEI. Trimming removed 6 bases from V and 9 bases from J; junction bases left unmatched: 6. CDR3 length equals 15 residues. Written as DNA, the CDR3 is TGTGCCAGCAGCGAGGGACTAGCGGGAGGTAGTGAGCAGTTCTTC. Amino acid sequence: CASSEGLAGGSEQFF.

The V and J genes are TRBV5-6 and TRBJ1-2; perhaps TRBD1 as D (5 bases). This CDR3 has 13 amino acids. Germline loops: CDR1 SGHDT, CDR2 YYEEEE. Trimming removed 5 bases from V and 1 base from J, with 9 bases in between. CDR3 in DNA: TGTGCCAGCAGAACCAGGGTTAACTATGGCTACACCTTC. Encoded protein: CASRTRVNYGYTF.

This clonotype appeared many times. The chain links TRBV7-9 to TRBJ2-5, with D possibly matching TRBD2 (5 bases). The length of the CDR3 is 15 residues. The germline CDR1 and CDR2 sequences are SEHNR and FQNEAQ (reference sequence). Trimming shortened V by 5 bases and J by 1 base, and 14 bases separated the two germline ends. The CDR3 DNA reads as TGTGCCAGCAGCCGAAGAGAAGCGGTCCAAGAGACCCAGTACTTC. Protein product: CASSRREAVQETQYF.

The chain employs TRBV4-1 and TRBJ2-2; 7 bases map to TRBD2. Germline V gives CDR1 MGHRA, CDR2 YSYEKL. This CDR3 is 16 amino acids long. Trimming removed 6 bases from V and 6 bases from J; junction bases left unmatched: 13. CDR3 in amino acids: CASSPLRGLVSGELFF. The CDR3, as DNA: TGCGCCAGCAGTCCGTTGCGGGGGTTGGTTTCCGGGGAGCTGTTTTTT.

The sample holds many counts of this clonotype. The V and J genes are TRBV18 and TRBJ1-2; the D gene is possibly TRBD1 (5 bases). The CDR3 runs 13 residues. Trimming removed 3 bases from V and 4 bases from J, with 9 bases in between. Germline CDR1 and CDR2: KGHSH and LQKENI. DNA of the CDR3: TGTGCCAGCTCACCGACAGCAGTCTATGGCTACACCTTC. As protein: CASSPTAVYGYTF.

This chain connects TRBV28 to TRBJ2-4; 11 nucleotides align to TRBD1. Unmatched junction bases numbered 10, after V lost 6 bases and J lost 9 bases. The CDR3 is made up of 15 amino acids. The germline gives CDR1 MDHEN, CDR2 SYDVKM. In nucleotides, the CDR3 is TGTGCCAGCAGGCACAGCGGGACAGGGGGTCTCATTCAGTACTTC. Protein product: CASRHSGTGGLIQYF.

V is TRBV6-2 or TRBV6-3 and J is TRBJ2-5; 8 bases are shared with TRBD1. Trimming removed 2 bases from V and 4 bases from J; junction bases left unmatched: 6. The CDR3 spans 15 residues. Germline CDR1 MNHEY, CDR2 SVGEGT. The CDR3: CASSYRTGFGETQYF. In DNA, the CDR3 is TGTGCCAGCAGTTACCGGACAGGGTTTGGAGAGACCCAGTACTTC.

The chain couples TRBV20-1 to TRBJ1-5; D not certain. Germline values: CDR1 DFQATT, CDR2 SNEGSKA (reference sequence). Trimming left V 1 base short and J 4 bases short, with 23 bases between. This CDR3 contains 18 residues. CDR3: CSARADHYLNDFNQPQHF. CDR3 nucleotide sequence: TGCAGTGCTAGAGCGGACCATTACCTAAATGACTTTAATCAGCCCCAGCATTTT.

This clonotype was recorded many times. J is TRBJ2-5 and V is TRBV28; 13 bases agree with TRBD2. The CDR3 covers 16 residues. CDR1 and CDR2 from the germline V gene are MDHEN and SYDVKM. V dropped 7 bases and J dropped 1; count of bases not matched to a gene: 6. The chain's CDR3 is CASTMTSGRSQETQYF. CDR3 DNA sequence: TGTGCCAGCACCATGACTAGCGGGAGGTCCCAAGAGACCCAGTACTTC.